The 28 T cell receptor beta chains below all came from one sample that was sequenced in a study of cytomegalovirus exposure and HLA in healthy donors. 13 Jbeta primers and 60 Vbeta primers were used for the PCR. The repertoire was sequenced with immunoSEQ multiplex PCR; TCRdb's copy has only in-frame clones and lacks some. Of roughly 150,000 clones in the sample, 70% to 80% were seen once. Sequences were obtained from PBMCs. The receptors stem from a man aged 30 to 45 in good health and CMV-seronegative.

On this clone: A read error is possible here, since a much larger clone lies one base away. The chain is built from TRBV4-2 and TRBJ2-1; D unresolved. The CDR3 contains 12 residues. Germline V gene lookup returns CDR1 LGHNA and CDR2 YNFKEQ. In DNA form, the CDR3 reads TGTGCCAGCAGCCATGACTGGAATGGGCAGTTCTTC. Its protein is CASSHDWNGQFF.

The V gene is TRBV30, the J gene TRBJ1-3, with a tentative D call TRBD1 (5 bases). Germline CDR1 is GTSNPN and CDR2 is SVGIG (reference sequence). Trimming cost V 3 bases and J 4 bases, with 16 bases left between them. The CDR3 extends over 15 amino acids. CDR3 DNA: TGTGCCTGGAGGGGGGAGGCGACGGGGGGAAACACCATATATTTT. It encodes CAWRGEATGGNTIYF. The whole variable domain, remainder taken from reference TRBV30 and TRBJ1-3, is SQTIHQWPATLVQPVGSPLSLECTVEGTSNPNLYWYRQAAGRGLQLLFYSVGIGQISSEVPQNLSASRPQDRQFILSSKKLLLSDSGFYLCAWRGEATGGNTIYFGEGSWLTVV.

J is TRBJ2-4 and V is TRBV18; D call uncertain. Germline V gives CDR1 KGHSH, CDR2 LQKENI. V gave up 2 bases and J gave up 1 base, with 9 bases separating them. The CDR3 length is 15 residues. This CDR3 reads CASSPVNKAKNIQYF. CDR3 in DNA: TGTGCCAGCTCACCAGTCAACAAGGCCAAAAACATTCAGTACTTC.

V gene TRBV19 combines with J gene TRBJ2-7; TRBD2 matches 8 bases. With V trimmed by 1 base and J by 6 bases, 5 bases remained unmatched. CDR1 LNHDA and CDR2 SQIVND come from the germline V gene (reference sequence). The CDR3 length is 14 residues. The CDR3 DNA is TGTGCCAGTAGTATAGCGGGAGGGCCCTCCGAGCAGTACTTC. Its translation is CASSIAGGPSEQYF. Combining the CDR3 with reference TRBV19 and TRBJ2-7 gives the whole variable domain DGGITQSPKYLFRKEGQNVTLSCEQNLNHDAMYWYRQDPGQGLRLIYYSQIVNDFQKGDIAEGYSVSREKKESFPLTVTSAQKNPTAFYLCASSIAGGPSEQYFGPGTRLTVT.

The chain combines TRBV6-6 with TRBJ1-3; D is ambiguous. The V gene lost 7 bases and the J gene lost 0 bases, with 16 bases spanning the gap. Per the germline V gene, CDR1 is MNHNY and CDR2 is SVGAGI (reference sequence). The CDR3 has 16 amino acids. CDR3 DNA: TGTGCCAGCATCAAACCGGAGAGCCGCTCTGGAAACACCATATATTTT. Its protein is CASIKPESRSGNTIYF.

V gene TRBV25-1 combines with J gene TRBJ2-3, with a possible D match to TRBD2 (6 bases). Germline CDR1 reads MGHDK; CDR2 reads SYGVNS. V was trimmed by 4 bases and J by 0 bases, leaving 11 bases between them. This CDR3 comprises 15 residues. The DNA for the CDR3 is TGTGCCAGCAGTGGTTCGGAGGGGAGCACAGATACGCAGTATTTT. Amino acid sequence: CASSGSEGSTDTQYF. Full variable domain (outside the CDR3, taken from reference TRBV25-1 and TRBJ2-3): EADIYQTPRYLVIGTGKKITLECSQTMGHDKMYWYQQDPGMELHLIHYSYGVNSTEKGDLSSESTVSRIRTEHFPLTLESARPSHTSQYLCASSGSEGSTDTQYFGPGTRLTVL.

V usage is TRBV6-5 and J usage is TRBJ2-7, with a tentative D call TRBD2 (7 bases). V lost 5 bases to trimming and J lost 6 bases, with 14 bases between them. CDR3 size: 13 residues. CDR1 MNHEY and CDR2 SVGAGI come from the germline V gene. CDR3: CASSGTGGIEQYF. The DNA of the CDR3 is TGTGCCAGCAGTGGGACGGGGGGCATCGAGCAGTACTTC.

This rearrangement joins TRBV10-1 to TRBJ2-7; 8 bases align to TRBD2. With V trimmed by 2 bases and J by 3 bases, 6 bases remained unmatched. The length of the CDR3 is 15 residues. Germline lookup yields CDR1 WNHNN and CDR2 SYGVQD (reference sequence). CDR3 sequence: CASSEGGAGGYEQYF. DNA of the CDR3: TGCGCCAGCAGTGAGGGGGGGGCGGGAGGCTACGAGCAGTACTTC.

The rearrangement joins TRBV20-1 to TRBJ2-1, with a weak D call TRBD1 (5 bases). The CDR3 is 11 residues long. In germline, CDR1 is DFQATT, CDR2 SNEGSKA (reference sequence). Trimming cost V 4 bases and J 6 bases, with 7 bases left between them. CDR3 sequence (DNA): TGCAGTGCTATAACAGGCAATGAGCAGTTCTTC. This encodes CSAITGNEQFF.

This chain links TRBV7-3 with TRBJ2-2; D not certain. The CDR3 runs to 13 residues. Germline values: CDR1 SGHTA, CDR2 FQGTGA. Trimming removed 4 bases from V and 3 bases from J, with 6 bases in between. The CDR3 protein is CASSSGDTGELFF. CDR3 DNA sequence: TGTGCCAGCAGCTCGGGTGACACCGGGGAGCTGTTTTTT.

The CDR3 spells CASSIGGQETQYF. The CDR3 coding sequence is TGTGCCAGCAGTATAGGGGGCCAAGAGACCCAGTACTTC. This chain connects TRBV25-1 to TRBJ2-5, with D maybe TRBD1 (6 bases). The germline gives CDR1 MGHDK, CDR2 SYGVNS. Trimming cost V 5 bases and J 1 base, with 8 bases left between them. The CDR3 extends over 13 amino acids.

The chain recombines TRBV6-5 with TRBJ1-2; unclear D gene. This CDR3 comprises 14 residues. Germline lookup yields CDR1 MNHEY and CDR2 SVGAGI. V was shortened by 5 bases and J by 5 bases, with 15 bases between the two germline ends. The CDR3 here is CASSPAIDGYGYTF. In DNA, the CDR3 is TGTGCCAGCAGTCCGGCCATTGACGGGTATGGCTACACCTTC.

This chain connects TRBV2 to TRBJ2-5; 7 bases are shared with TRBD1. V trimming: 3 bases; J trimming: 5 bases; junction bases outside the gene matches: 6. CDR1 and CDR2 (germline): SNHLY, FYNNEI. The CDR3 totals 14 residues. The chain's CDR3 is CASSDRTGAETQYF. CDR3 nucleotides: TGTGCCAGCAGTGACAGAACAGGGGCCGAGACCCAGTACTTC.

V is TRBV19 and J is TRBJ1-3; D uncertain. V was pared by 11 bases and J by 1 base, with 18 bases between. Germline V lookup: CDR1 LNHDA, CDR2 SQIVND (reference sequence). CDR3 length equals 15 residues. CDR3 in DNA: TGTGCCGCCAGTACAACAGCTCTTTCTGGAAACACCATATATTTT. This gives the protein CAASTTALSGNTIYF.

CDR3 nucleotide sequence: TGTGCCATCAGTGAGTGGGGACGGGACAACTACAATGAGCAGTTCTTC. Its protein is CAISEWGRDNYNEQFF. V is TRBV10-3 and J is TRBJ2-1; D might be TRBD1 (6 bases). The CDR3 is 16 residues long. V lost 1 base and J 3 bases, leaving 13 bases between the germline ends. Germline loops: CDR1 ENHRY, CDR2 SYGVKD.

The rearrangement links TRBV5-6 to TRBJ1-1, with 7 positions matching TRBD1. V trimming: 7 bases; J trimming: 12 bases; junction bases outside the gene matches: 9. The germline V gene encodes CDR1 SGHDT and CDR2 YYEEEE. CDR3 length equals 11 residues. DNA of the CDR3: TGTGCCAGCGGTTACAGGGGAGAATCTTTCTTT. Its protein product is CASGYRGESFF. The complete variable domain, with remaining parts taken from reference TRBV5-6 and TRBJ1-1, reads DAGVTQSPTHLIKTRGQQVTLRCSPKSGHDTVSWYQQALGQGPQFIFQYYEEEERQRGNFPDRFSGHQFPNYSSELNVNALLLGDSALYLCASGYRGESFFGQGTRLTVV.

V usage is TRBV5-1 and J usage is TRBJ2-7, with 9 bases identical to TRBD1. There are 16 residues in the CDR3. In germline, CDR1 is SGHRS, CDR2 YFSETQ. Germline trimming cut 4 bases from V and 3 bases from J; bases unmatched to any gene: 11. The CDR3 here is CASSPLDGTGIYEQYF. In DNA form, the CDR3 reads TGCGCCAGCAGCCCACTAGACGGGACAGGGATCTACGAGCAGTACTTC.

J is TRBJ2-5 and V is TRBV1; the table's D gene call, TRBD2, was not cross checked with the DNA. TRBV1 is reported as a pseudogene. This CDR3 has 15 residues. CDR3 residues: CTSSPSGGGKETQYF. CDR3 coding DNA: TGCACCAGCAGCCCTAGCGGAGGGGGGAAAGAGACCCAGTACTTC.

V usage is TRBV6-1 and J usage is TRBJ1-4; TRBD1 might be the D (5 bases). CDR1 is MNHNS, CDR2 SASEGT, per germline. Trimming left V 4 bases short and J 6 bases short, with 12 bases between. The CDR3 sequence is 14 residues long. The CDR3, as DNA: TGTGCCAGCAGTGTTTCAGGGTACGATGAAAAACTGTTTTTT. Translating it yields CASSVSGYDEKLFF.

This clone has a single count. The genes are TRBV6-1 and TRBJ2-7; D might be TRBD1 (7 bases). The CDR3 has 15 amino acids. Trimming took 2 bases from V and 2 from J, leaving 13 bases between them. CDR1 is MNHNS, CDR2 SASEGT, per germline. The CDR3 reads CASSEQGGSPYEQYF. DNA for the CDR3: TGTGCCAGCAGTGAACAGGGGGGTTCCCCCTACGAGCAGTACTTC.

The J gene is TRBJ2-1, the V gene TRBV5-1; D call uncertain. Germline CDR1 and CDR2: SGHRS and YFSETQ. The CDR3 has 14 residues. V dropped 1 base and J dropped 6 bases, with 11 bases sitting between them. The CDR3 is CASSLITESNEQFF. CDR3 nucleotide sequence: TGCGCCAGCAGCTTGATCACTGAGAGCAATGAGCAGTTCTTC.

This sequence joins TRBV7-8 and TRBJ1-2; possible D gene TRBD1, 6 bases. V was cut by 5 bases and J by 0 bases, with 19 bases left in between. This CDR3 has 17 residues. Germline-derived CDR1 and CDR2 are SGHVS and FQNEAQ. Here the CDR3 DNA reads TGTGCCAGCAGCCCTTACCTAAATGGGGGCTCTAACTATGGCTACACCTTC. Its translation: CASSPYLNGGSNYGYTF.

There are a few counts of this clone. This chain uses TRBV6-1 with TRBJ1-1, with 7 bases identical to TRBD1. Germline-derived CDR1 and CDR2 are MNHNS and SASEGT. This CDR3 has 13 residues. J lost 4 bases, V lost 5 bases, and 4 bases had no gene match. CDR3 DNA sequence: TGTGCCAGCAGTACAGGGGAGGTCACTGAAGCTTTCTTT. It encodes CASSTGEVTEAFF.

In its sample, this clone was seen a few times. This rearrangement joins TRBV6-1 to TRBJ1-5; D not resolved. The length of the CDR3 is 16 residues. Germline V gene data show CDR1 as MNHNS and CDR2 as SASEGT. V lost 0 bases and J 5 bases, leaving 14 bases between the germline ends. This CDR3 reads CASSEAHGPRDQPQHF. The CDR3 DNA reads TGTGCCAGCAGTGAAGCCCACGGGCCGAGGGATCAGCCCCAGCATTTT.

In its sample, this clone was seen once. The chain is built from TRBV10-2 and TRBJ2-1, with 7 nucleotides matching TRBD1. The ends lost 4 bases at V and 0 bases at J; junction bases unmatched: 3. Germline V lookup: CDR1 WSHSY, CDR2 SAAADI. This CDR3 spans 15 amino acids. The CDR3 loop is CASSGRDSSYNEQFF. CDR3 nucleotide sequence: TGCGCCAGCAGTGGACGGGACAGCTCCTACAATGAGCAGTTCTTC.

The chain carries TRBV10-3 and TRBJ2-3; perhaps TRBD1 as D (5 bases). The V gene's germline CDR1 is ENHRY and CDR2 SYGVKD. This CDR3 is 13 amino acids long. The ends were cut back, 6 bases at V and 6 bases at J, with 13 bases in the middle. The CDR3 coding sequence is TGTGCCATCAGGGACATGACCGGGGATACGCAGTATTTT. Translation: CAIRDMTGDTQYF.

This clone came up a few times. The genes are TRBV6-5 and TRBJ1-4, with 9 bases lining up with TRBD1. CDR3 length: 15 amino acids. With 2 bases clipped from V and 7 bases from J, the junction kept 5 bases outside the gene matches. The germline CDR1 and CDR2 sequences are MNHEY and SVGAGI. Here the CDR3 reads CASSYRDRAGEKLFF. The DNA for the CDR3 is TGTGCCAGCAGTTACCGGGACAGGGCTGGTGAAAAACTGTTTTTT.

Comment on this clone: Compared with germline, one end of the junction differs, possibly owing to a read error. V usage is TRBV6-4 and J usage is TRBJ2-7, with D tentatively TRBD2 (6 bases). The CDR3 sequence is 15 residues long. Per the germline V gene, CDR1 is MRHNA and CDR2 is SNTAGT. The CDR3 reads CASRDYLGGAYEQYF. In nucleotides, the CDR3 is TGTGCCAGCAGGGACTACTTGGGGGGTGCCTACGAGCAGTACTTC.